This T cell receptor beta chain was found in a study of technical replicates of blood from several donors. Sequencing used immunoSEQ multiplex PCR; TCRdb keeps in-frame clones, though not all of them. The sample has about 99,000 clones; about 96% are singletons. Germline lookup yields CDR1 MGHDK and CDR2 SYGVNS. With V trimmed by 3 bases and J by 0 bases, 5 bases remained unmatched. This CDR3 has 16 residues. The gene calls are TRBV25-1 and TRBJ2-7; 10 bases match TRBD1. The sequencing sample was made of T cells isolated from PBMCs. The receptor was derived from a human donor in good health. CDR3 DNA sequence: TGTGCCAGCAGTGATCCGGGACAGGGGAACTCCTACGAGCAGTACTTC. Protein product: CASSDPGQGNSYEQYF.